Below are 12 T cell receptor beta chains sequenced from a single sample in a study of shared clonotypes between healthy human individuals. Only in-frame clones appear in the TCRdb table, and some are missing; sequencing was by immunoSEQ multiplex PCR. The data contain 2 million to 2.5 million clones, almost 96% of them seen just once; the ten biggest clones take up around 0.13%. Sequencing was done on a sample of naive CD4+ T cells sorted from blood. Specified subset: CD45RA+ positively selected. These receptor sequences come from a man younger than 35 in good health.

CDR3 nucleotides: TGTGCCAGCAGCTTAGCACCGTCTGACTATGGCTACACCTTC. Translating gives CASSLAPSDYGYTF. V and J are TRBV11-1 and TRBJ1-2; no reliable D call. The CDR3 has 14 residues. Germline V lookup: CDR1 SGHAT, CDR2 FQDESV (reference sequence). V dropped 0 bases and J dropped 3 bases, with 8 bases sitting between them.

The rearrangement joins TRBV4-1 to TRBJ1-3, with no clear D. Germline CDR1 and CDR2: MGHRA and YSYEKL. V lost 0 bases, J lost 0 bases, and 9 bases lay in between. The CDR3 is 16 residues long. In nucleotides, the CDR3 is TGCGCCAGCAGCCAAGAGAGGAAAAGCTCTGGAAACACCATATATTTT. It yields the protein CASSQERKSSGNTIYF.

Here the CDR3 DNA reads TGTGCCAGCAGCTTAGTATTGGGGGCCAAAAACATTCAGTACTTC. Amino acid sequence: CASSLVLGAKNIQYF. The chain combines TRBV7-9 with TRBJ2-4, with no clear D. Trimming removed 1 base at V and 1 base at J, with 8 bases between. Germline values: CDR1 SEHNR, CDR2 FQNEAQ (reference sequence). The CDR3 covers 15 residues.

With respect to this clone: Other nucleotide sequences from this sample produce the same CDR3. The chain carries TRBV5-1 and TRBJ2-1; 8 positions match TRBD2. The germline V gene has CDR1 SGHRS and CDR2 YFSETQ. The ends lost 1 base at V and 3 bases at J; junction bases unmatched: 3. This CDR3 is 15 amino acids long. CDR3 in amino acids: CASSLSAGGYNEQFF. CDR3 coding DNA: TGCGCCAGCAGCTTGTCGGCGGGAGGCTACAATGAGCAGTTCTTC.

This chain links TRBV7-2 with TRBJ2-3; tentative D call: TRBD2 (6 bases). The CDR3 is 16 residues long. The V and J ends lost 2 bases and 3 bases respectively, with 15 bases between them. CDR1 is SGHTA, CDR2 FQGNSA, per germline. DNA for the CDR3: TGTGCCAGCAGCTTAACTAGCACCCGAGGGACAGATACGCAGTATTTT. The encoded protein is CASSLTSTRGTDTQYF. The full variable domain, rest sourced from reference TRBV7-2 and TRBJ2-3, is GAGVSQSPSNKVTEKGKDVELRCDPISGHTALYWYRQSLGQGLEFLIYFQGNSAPDKSGLPSDRFSAERTGGSVSTLTIQRTQQEDSAVYLCASSLTSTRGTDTQYFGPGTRLTVL.

This clone was observed once. The chain uses TRBV6-5 and TRBJ2-5; no reliable D call. V lost 1 base and J 3 bases, leaving 6 bases between the germline ends. The CDR3 is 13 residues long. The germline V gene has CDR1 MNHEY and CDR2 SVGAGI. CDR3 sequence (DNA): TGTGCCAGCAGTTACTGGCAGAAAGAGACCCAGTACTTC. This sequence encodes CASSYWQKETQYF.

The J gene is TRBJ1-1, the V gene TRBV6-1; D uncertain. The CDR3 is 13 amino acids. V was shortened by 3 bases and J by 4 bases, with 9 bases between the two germline ends. Germline V lookup: CDR1 MNHNS, CDR2 SASEGT. CDR3 amino acids: CASSDATATEAFF. CDR3 sequence (DNA): TGTGCCAGCAGTGACGCGACGGCCACTGAAGCTTTCTTT.

The V call is TRBV29-1, the J call TRBJ2-3; unclear D gene. The CDR3 spans 17 residues. CDR1 and CDR2 from the germline V gene are SQVTM and ANQGSEA. V was cut by 4 bases and J by 2 bases, with 22 bases left in between. In nucleotides, the CDR3 is TGCAGCGTTGGGTATCTTCTGAACTACCTTAACACAGATACGCAGTATTTT. Translating it yields CSVGYLLNYLNTDTQYF.

The chain recombines TRBV6-1 with TRBJ2-1, with 7 bases matching TRBD1. Unmatched junction bases numbered 7, after V lost 1 base and J lost 4 bases. CDR1 and CDR2 (germline): MNHNS, SASEGT. The CDR3 is made up of 16 amino acids. Here the CDR3 DNA reads TGTGCCAGCAGTGAAGGAGGGACAGAAGCGTACAATGAGCAGTTCTTC. This encodes CASSEGGTEAYNEQFF.

The chain is built from TRBV5-8 and TRBJ2-1; 11 bases agree with TRBD1. The CDR3 extends over 14 amino acids. J gave up 4 bases and V 3 bases, and 0 bases lay outside the gene matches. The V gene's germline CDR1 is SGHTS and CDR2 YDEGEE. CDR3 region: CASSWDRGYNEQFF. CDR3 nucleotides: TGTGCCAGCAGCTGGGACAGGGGGTACAATGAGCAGTTCTTC.

V and J are TRBV5-1 and TRBJ2-2, with TRBD2 as a possible D gene (6 bases). Germline V gene data show CDR1 as SGHRS and CDR2 as YFSETQ. V dropped 4 bases and J dropped 4 bases, with 14 bases sitting between them. The CDR3 sequence is 15 residues long. The CDR3 bases are TGCGCCAGCAGCCCAACGCAGGGAGGCACCGGGGAGCTGTTTTTT. This codes for CASSPTQGGTGELFF.

The chain recombines TRBV4-3 with TRBJ1-2, with D perhaps TRBD1 (5 bases). Looked up from germline, CDR1 is LGHNA and CDR2 is YSLEER. V was clipped by 3 bases and J by 7 bases, with 12 bases between them. The CDR3 contains 13 residues. The CDR3 DNA sequence: TGCGCCAGCAGCCAGACCCCTGGGGGTGGCTACACCTTC. This translates into CASSQTPGGGYTF.